Listed below are T cell receptor beta chains from one sample, sequenced in a study of OX40 agonist ivuxolimab in advanced cancers. The method was immunoSEQ multiplex PCR; TCRdb's version includes in-frame clones alone and lacks a portion of them. The sample records tens of thousands of clones, 87% being singletons. Here the sequenced sample was CD4+ or CD8+ T cells sorted from blood, taken in a trial of the OX40 agonist ivuxolimab. These receptors all come from an adult with an advanced solid tumor such as melanoma, head and neck, liver or kidney cancer. Both conserved end residues are part of each CDR3. The order of the fields is D gene, V gene, clone size, J gene, CDR3 DNA, CDR3 protein. D genes are given only for firm matches. Size is omitted from some rows. Given values are once, few, many or a class for expanded clones.

D: NA; V: TRBV5-8; size: NA; J: TRBJ1-4; DNA: TGTGCCAGCAGCTTTGACAGAAATGAAAAACTGTTTTTT; CDR3: CASSFDRNEKLFF
D: NA; V: TRBV4-1; size: NA; J: TRBJ2-7; DNA: TGCGCCAGCAGCCTCCGGACAGACTTATACGAGCAGTACTTC; CDR3: CASSLRTDLYEQYF
D: TRBD1; V: TRBV28; size: once; J: TRBJ1-5; DNA: TGTGCCAGCAGTTTACACCAGACAGGGCCTGGGCCCCAGCATTTT; CDR3: CASSLHQTGPGPQHF
D: NA; V: TRBV25-1; size: NA; J: TRBJ1-5; DNA: TGTGCCAGCAGTGAATATTCGGGTCAGCCCCAGCATTTT; CDR3: CASSEYSGQPQHF
D: TRBD1; V: TRBV30; size: NA; J: TRBJ1-2; DNA: TGTGCCTGGAGTACCGGGACAGGAAGTTATGGCTACACCTTC; CDR3: CAWSTGTGSYGYTF
D: NA; V: TRBV11-3; size: NA; J: TRBJ2-1; DNA: TGTGCCAGCAGCTTAGGAGGGTTGGCCTACAATGAGCAGTTCTTC; CDR3: CASSLGGLAYNEQFF
D: TRBD1; V: TRBV5-1; size: NA; J: TRBJ1-1; DNA: TGCGCCAGCAGCTCAAACGGACAGGGCGGGAACACTGAAGCTTTCTTT; CDR3: CASSSNGQGGNTEAFF
D: TRBD2; V: TRBV25-1; size: NA; J: TRBJ2-2; DNA: TGTGCCAGCATGAGACCGGGACTAGCGACCGGGGAGCTGTTTTTT; CDR3: CASMRPGLATGELFF
D: TRBD1; V: TRBV5-8; size: NA; J: TRBJ2-6; DNA: TGTGCCAGCAGCTTGGAAGGACAGGGAAGCTCTGGGGCCAACGTCCTGACTTTC; CDR3: CASSLEGQGSSGANVLTF
D: TRBD1; V: TRBV2; size: NA; J: TRBJ1-2; DNA: TGTGCCAGCAGTCGGGACAGACAGACTAACTATGGCTACACCTTC; CDR3: CASSRDRQTNYGYTF
D: NA; V: TRBV10-1; size: NA; J: TRBJ1-3; DNA: TGCGCCAGCAGTGAGTGGGCAAGGACCCTCAGCTCTGGAAACACCATATATTTT; CDR3: CASSEWARTLSSGNTIYF
D: NA; V: TRBV29-1; size: few; J: TRBJ1-1; DNA: TGCAGCGTTGGAGATGGGGGTCAATACACTGAAGCTTTCTTT; CDR3: CSVGDGGQYTEAFF
D: NA; V: TRBV19; size: NA; J: TRBJ1-3; DNA: TGTGCCAGTAGTATGGGGTTTTCTGGAAACACCATATATTTT; CDR3: CASSMGFSGNTIYF
D: NA; V: TRBV7-9; size: NA; J: TRBJ1-6; DNA: TGTGCCAGCAGCTCAGCCGGGGCGTGGGCCTATAATTCACCCCTCCACTTT; CDR3: CASSSAGAWAYNSPLHF
D: NA; V: TRBV5-4; size: NA; J: TRBJ1-4; DNA: TGTGCCAGCAGCTTGGCCGGGGCAGGGGTGAAAGAAAAACTGTTTTTT; CDR3: CASSLAGAGVKEKLFF
D: NA; V: TRBV19; size: once; J: TRBJ2-7; DNA: TGTGCCAGTAGTATTAGGAGGCAGGACGTTACCGAGCAGTACTTC; CDR3: CASSIRRQDVTEQYF
D: TRBD2; V: TRBV19; size: NA; J: TRBJ2-5; DNA: TGTGCCAGTAGTATTAGTCAGGGAGGGCCTCAAGAGACCCAGTACTTC; CDR3: CASSISQGGPQETQYF
D: NA; V: TRBV6-5; size: NA; J: TRBJ2-5; DNA: TGTGCCAGCAGTCGGGGACCTGGAAGTGAGACCCAGTACTTC; CDR3: CASSRGPGSETQYF
D: TRBD1; V: TRBV29-1; size: NA; J: TRBJ1-3; DNA: TGCAGCGCTCGCCGGGACAGGTCCTCTGGAAACACCATATATTTT; CDR3: CSARRDRSSGNTIYF
D: NA; V: TRBV9; size: once; J: TRBJ2-1; DNA: TGTGCCAGCAGCGTAGCTACGGGTTCGAATGAGCAGTTCTTC; CDR3: CASSVATGSNEQFF
D: NA; V: TRBV6-5; size: once; J: TRBJ1-1; DNA: TGTGCCAGCAGTTCAGGCCGTGGGAGCACTGAAGCTTTCTTT; CDR3: CASSSGRGSTEAFF
D: NA; V: TRBV6-1; size: NA; J: TRBJ1-6; DNA: TGTGCCAGCACCCGGGACGGAAGTTATTCACCCCTCCACTTT; CDR3: CASTRDGSYSPLHF